Listed below are T cell receptor beta chains from one sample, sequenced in a study of blood T cell repertoires in COVID-19. Sequenced by immunoSEQ multiplex PCR; TCRdb stores in-frame clones only, minus some. The table lists about 250,000 clones, over 80% of them singletons, with 5.5% in the top ten. Sequencing was performed on peripheral blood. The source of these receptors is a human donor in a cohort sampled during active COVID-19. The CDR3 runs from the conserved cysteine through the conserved F or W. The order of the fields is D gene, J gene, V gene, clone size, CDR3 DNA, CDR3 protein. D genes are given only for firm matches. The size field is filled for only some rows; it gives once, few, many or a size class.

>TRBD2|TRBJ2-2|TRBV24-1|.
TGTGCCACCAGCCACGGACTAGCGGCCTCTACGGACACCGGGGAGCTGTTTTTT
CATSHGLAASTDTGELFF
>.|TRBJ2-6|TRBV5-1|.
TGCGCCAGCAGCTTGTCATCCGGGGCCAACGTCCTGACTTTC
CASSLSSGANVLTF
>.|TRBJ2-3|TRBV5-4|.
TGTGCCAGCAGCTACGGCAGGGCGCAATCAAGCACAGATACGCAGTATTTT
CASSYGRAQSSTDTQYF
>TRBD1|TRBJ2-3|TRBV7-9|few
TGTGCCAGCAGCCGCCGGACAGGGGGAAGCACAGATACGCAGTATTTT
CASSRRTGGSTDTQYF
>TRBD1|TRBJ2-5|TRBV5-1|.
TGCGCCAGCAGCGGAAGAACAGGGGCGGAAGAGACCCAGTACTTC
CASSGRTGAEETQYF
>TRBD2|TRBJ2-1|TRBV24-1|.
TGTGCCACCAGTGAGTACCGACTAGCGGGAGGGTACGATGAGCAGTTCTTC
CATSEYRLAGGYDEQFF
>TRBD2|TRBJ2-3|TRBV4-2|.
TGTGCCAGCAGCCAAGACCACGGGGGGGTCCCAGATACGCAGTATTTT
CASSQDHGGVPDTQYF
>TRBD1|TRBJ1-2|TRBV12-5|.
TGTGCTAGTGGTCCCGGGGGGACAGGGCTCGGCTACACCTTC
CASGPGGTGLGYTF
>.|TRBJ2-7|TRBV7-9|once
TGTGCCAGCAGCCCAGACCAGGGAGGCGAGCAGTACTTC
CASSPDQGGEQYF
>TRBD1|TRBJ2-7|TRBV19|.
TGTGCCAGTAACCCGGGACAGGGGGTCTACGAGCAGTACTTC
CASNPGQGVYEQYF
>.|TRBJ2-2|TRBV7-2|.
TGTGCCAGCAGGACTACTAATTCCCCCGGGGAGCTGTTTTTT
CASRTTNSPGELFF
>TRBD1|TRBJ1-1|TRBV3-1/TRBV3-2|.
TGTGCCAGCAGCCTCGGGGCGGACAGGGGTTTTATGAACACTGAAGCTTTCTTT
CASSLGADRGFMNTEAFF
>TRBD1|TRBJ1-1|TRBV5-1|.
TGCGCCAGCAGCCCCTATGCGTTTGGACAGGGGCGCACTGAAGCTTTCTTT
CASSPYAFGQGRTEAFF
>TRBD2|TRBJ2-7|TRBV9|.
TGTGCCAGCAGCAAGACTAGCGGGACGTCCAGCTCCTACGAGCAGTACTTC
CASSKTSGTSSSYEQYF
>.|TRBJ2-5|TRBV13|once
TGTGCCAGCAAGCGGGCCTACCAAGAGACCCAGTACTTC
CASKRAYQETQYF
>.|TRBJ2-6|TRBV6-6|.
TGTGCCACAGGGGACGGTCCTGCTGGGGCCAACGTCCTGACTTTC
CATGDGPAGANVLTF
>.|TRBJ2-7|TRBV6-5|.
TGTGCCAGCAGTTACTCGCGGGAAGGCTCCTACGAGCAGTACTTC
CASSYSREGSYEQYF
>.|TRBJ2-1|TRBV14|few
TGTGCCAGCAGTGGGAGGGGGATCTACTACAATGAGCAGTTCTTC
CASSGRGIYYNEQFF
>TRBD2|TRBJ2-7|TRBV6-5|once
TGTGTTAGCGGGGGCCCGAGCGGCGAGCAGTACTTC
CVSGGPSGEQYF
>.|TRBJ1-1|TRBV7-9|.
TGTGCCAGCAGCTTAGATGGGGGCACCTCTGGATTGAACACTGAAGCTTTCTTT
CASSLDGGTSGLNTEAFF
>.|TRBJ2-5|TRBV28|.
TGTGCCAGCAGTTCAGACTCGTCGTGGACCCAGTACTTC
CASSSDSSWTQYF
>.|TRBJ2-4|TRBV18|.
TGTGCCAGCTCACCACCGGCAGGGGGGAGCATTCAGTACTTC
CASSPPAGGSIQYF
>.|TRBJ2-1|TRBV10-1|.
TGCGCCAGCAGTGAATCTGCGGGGAGTTACAATGAGCAGTTCTTC
CASSESAGSYNEQFF
>.|TRBJ1-1|TRBV20-1|.
TGCAGTGCCAGTGTCACGAGCACTGAAGCTTTCTTT
CSASVTSTEAFF
>.|TRBJ2-1|TRBV2|.
TGTGCCAGCAGGCTGGACGGACTCAATGAGCAGTTCTTC
CASRLDGLNEQFF
>TRBD2|TRBJ2-1|TRBV7-7|once
TGTGCTAGCAGCTTGGGGGGGGTAATCTCCTACAATGAGCAGTTCTTC
CASSLGGVISYNEQFF
>.|TRBJ2-1|TRBV5-8|.
TGTGCCAGCAGCTTGCCGCTGACAGTGGCGAACAATGAGCAGTTCTTC
CASSLPLTVANNEQFF
>.|TRBJ1-2|TRBV2|many
TGTGCCAGCAGTGGGCAGGGAATTACCTATGGCTACACCTTC
CASSGQGITYGYTF
>.|TRBJ2-7|TRBV6-5|.
TGTGCCAGCAGATCCTATTCAACCTACGAGCAGTACTTC
CASRSYSTYEQYF
>TRBD2|TRBJ2-1|TRBV11-2|.
TGTGCCAGCAGCCTACCGGGACTAGGGTACAATGAGCAGTTCTTC
CASSLPGLGYNEQFF
>.|TRBJ1-2|TRBV5-6|.
TGTGCCAGCAGCTTGGCCAACAGCAACTATGGCTACACCTTC
CASSLANSNYGYTF
>TRBD1|TRBJ2-3|TRBV5-1|.
TGCGCCAGCACCTGGACAGGGGGTCACACAGATACGCAGTATTTT
CASTWTGGHTDTQYF
>.|TRBJ1-2|TRBV11-2|.
TGTGCCAGCAGCTTAGTCCAGGGGCGACGTGGCTACACCTTC
CASSLVQGRRGYTF
>.|TRBJ2-3|TRBV28|.
TGTGCCAGCACCGGTGGTGAGCAAACAGATACGCAGTATTTT
CASTGGEQTDTQYF
>.|TRBJ2-6|TRBV27|.
TGTGCCAGCAGTTCCGTCTCTGGGGCCAACGTCCTGACTTTC
CASSSVSGANVLTF
>.|TRBJ1-1|TRBV29-1|few
TGCAGCGTTCACAGGGTTGGAACTGAAGCTTTCTTT
CSVHRVGTEAFF
>.|TRBJ1-2|TRBV28|.
TGTGCCAGCAGTTCGACAGCAATTAACTATGGCTACACCTTC
CASSSTAINYGYTF
>TRBD1|TRBJ2-5|TRBV6-1|few
TGTGCCAGCAGTGAAACAGGGGTACACGGGACCCAGTACTTC
CASSETGVHGTQYF
>.|TRBJ2-5|TRBV7-2|.
TGTGCCAGCAGCTTAGTCGCGGTGGGAGCGGCCGTGGAGACCCAGTACTTC
CASSLVAVGAAVETQYF
>TRBD2|TRBJ2-2|TRBV19|once
TGTGCCAGTAGTATAGGCGGGGGGGCTGACACCGGGGAGCTGTTTTTT
CASSIGGGADTGELFF
>.|TRBJ2-1|TRBV15|.
TGTGCCACCAGCAGAGGGGCAGGGTGGACCCATGATGAGCAGTTCTTC
CATSRGAGWTHDEQFF
>TRBD1|TRBJ2-1|TRBV10-1|.
TGCGCCAGCAGCCCCGGGACAGGGGGCCCCGATGAGCAGTTCTTC
CASSPGTGGPDEQFF
>.|TRBJ1-4|TRBV5-1|.
TGCGCCAGCAGCTCATCAGTGGCAACTAATGAAAAACTGTTTTTT
CASSSSVATNEKLFF
>.|TRBJ2-5|TRBV9|once
TGTGCCAGCAGCGTAGGGTCGGGGGGACAAGGGACCCAGTACTTC
CASSVGSGGQGTQYF
>TRBD1|TRBJ2-2|TRBV29-1|.
TGCAGCGCCCGGACAGGGCAAGGTAACACCGGGGAGCTGTTTTTT
CSARTGQGNTGELFF
>TRBD1|TRBJ2-2|TRBV3-1/TRBV3-2|.
TGTGCCAGCAGCCAGAGGACAGGGGGCGGCACCGGGGAGCTGTTTTTT
CASSQRTGGGTGELFF
>TRBD1|TRBJ1-4|TRBV5-1|.
TGCGCCAGCAGCTCCGGGACAGGGGGCGATTCGGGTGAAAAACTGTTTTTT
CASSSGTGGDSGEKLFF
>.|TRBJ1-2|TRBV9|.
TGTGCCAGCAGCGAGGGGGGGAAGAACTATGGCTACACCTTC
CASSEGGKNYGYTF
>.|TRBJ1-6|TRBV5-4|few
TGTGCCACCAGCCCCCGGGGGAATAATTCACCCCTCCACTTT
CATSPRGNNSPLHF
>TRBD1|TRBJ1-6|TRBV4-2|.
TGTGCCAGCAGCCTAAAGCCCCCGGACAGGGTTCTCGTGTCCTATAATTCACCCCTCCACTTT
CASSLKPPDRVLVSYNSPLHF
>.|TRBJ2-3|TRBV3-1/TRBV3-2|.
TGTGCCAGCAGCCAGTCGGCGGGGTCGTGGGATACGCAGTATTTT
CASSQSAGSWDTQYF
>.|TRBJ1-2|TRBV6-5|.
TGTGCCAGCACCCGACGGGGGGCCGAATATGGCTACACCTTC
CASTRRGAEYGYTF
>TRBD2|TRBJ2-3|TRBV7-8|.
TGTGCCAGCAGCCCCTACATCAGGCTAGCGGGGTCGACTAGCACAGATACGCAGTATTTT
CASSPYIRLAGSTSTDTQYF
>TRBD1|TRBJ1-3|TRBV11-2|.
TGTGCCAGCAGCTGGAGGGGGCAGGCTGGAAACACCATATATTTT
CASSWRGQAGNTIYF
>TRBD1|TRBJ1-3|TRBV5-5|once
TGTGCCAGCAGCCGGGACAGGAACTCTGGAAACACCATATATTTT
CASSRDRNSGNTIYF
>.|TRBJ2-3|TRBV2|.
TGTGCCAGCAGTGTCGGGAGAGATACGCAGTATTTT
CASSVGRDTQYF
>TRBD1|TRBJ1-1|TRBV3-1/TRBV3-2|.
TGTGCCAGCAGCTCACGGGACAGAAACACTGAAGCTTTCTTT
CASSSRDRNTEAFF
>.|TRBJ2-1|TRBV10-2|.
TGCGCCAGCAGTGATCCCGGGACTGGTTACAATGAGCAGTTCTTC
CASSDPGTGYNEQFF
>TRBD1|TRBJ1-5|TRBV4-1|few
TGCGCCAGCAGCCAAGATATGGACAGGGAACAGCCCCAGCATTTT
CASSQDMDREQPQHF